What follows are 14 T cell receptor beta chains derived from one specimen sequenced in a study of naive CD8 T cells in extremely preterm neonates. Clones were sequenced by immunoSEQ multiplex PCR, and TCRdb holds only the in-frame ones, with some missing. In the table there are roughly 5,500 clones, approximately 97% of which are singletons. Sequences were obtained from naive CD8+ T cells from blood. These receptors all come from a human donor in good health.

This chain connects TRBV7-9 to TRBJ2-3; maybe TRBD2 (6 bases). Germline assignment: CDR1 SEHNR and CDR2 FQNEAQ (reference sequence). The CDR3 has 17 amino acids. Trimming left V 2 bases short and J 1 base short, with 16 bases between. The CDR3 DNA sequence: TGTGCCAGCAGCTTAATCGTTGGGGGGAGCCGCACAGATACGCAGTATTTT. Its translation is CASSLIVGGSRTDTQYF. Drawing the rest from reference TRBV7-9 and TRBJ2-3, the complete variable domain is DTGVSQNPRHKITKRGQNVTFRCDPISEHNRLYWYRQTLGQGPEFLTYFQNEAQLEKSRLLSDRFSAERPKGSFSTLEIQRTEQGDSAMYLCASSLIVGGSRTDTQYFGPGTRLTVL.

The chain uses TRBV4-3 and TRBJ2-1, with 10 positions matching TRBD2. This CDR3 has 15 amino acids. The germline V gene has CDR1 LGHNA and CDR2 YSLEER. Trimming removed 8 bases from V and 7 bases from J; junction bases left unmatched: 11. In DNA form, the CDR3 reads TGCGCCAGCTCCCCGGGAGCGGGGGGGCGGAATGAGCAGTTCTTC. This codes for CASSPGAGGRNEQFF.

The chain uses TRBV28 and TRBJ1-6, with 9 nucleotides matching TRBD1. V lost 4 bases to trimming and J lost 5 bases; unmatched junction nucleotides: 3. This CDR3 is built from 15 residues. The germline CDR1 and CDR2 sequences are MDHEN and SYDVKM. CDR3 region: CASSSRDRDNSPLHF. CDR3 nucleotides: TGTGCCAGCAGTTCCCGGGACAGGGATAATTCACCCCTCCACTTT.

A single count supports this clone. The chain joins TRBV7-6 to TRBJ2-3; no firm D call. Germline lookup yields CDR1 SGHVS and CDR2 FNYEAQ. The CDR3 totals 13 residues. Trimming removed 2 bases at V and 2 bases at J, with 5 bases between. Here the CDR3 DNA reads TGTGCCAGCAGCTTAATCTCCACAGATACGCAGTATTTT. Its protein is CASSLISTDTQYF.

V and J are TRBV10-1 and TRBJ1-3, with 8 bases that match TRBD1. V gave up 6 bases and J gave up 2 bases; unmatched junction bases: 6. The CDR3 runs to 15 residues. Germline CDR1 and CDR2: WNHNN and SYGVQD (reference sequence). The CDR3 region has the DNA TGCGCCAGCAGAGAGGGGACAGGACCTGGAAACACCATATATTTT. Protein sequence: CASREGTGPGNTIYF.

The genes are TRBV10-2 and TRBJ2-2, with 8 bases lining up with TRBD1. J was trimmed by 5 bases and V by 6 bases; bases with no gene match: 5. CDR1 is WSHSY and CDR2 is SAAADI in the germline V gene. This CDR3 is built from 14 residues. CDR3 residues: CASSSTGETGELFF. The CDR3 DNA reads TGCGCCAGCAGCTCGACAGGGGAAACCGGGGAGCTGTTTTTT.

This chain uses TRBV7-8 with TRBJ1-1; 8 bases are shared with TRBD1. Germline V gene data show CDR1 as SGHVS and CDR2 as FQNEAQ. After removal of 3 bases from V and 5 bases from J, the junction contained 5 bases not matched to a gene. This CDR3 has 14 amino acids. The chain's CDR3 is CASSFGQGETEAFF. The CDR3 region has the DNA TGTGCCAGCAGCTTTGGACAGGGAGAGACTGAAGCTTTCTTT.

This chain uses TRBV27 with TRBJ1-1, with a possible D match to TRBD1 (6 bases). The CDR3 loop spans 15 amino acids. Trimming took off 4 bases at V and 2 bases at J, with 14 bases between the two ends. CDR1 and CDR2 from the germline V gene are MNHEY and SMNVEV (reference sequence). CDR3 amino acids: CASSSPWGLNTEAFF. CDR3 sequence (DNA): TGTGCCAGCAGTTCACCTTGGGGGCTTAACACTGAAGCTTTCTTT.

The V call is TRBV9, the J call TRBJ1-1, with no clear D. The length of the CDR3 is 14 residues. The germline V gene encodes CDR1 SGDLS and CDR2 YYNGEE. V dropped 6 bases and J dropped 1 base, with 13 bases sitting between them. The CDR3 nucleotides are TGTGCCAGCACCCGGTTAGTCCCGAACACTGAAGCTTTCTTT. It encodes CASTRLVPNTEAFF.

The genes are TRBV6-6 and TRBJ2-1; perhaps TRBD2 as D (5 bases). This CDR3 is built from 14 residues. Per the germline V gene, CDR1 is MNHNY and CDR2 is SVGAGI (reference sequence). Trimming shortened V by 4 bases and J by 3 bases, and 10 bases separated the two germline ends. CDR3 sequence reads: CASSSEGFYNEQFF. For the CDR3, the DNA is TGTGCCAGCAGTTCCGAGGGATTCTACAATGAGCAGTTCTTC.

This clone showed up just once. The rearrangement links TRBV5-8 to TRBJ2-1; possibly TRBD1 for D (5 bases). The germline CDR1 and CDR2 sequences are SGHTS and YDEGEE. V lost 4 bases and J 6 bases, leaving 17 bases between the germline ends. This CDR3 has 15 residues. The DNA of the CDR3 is TGTGCCAGCAGCGTTGGGGCATCGGTCGGCAATGAGCAGTTCTTC. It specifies CASSVGASVGNEQFF. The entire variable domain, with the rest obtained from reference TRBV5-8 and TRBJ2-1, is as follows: EAGVTQSPTHLIKTRGQQATLRCSPISGHTSVYWYQQALGLGLQFLLWYDEGEERNRGNFPPRFSGRQFPNYSSELNVNALELEDSALYLCASSVGASVGNEQFFGPGTRLTVL.

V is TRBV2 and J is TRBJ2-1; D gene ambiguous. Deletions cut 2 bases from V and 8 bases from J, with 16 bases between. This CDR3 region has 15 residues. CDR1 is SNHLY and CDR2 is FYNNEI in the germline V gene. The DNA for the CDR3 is TGTGCCAGCAGTGAACCCCATAAGCTGATAGATGAGCAGTTCTTC. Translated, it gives CASSEPHKLIDEQFF. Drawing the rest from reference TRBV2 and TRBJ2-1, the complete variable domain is EPEVTQTPSHQVTQMGQEVILRCVPISNHLYFYWYRQILGQKVEFLVSFYNNEISEKSEIFDDQFSVERPDGSNFTLKIRSTKLEDSAMYFCASSEPHKLIDEQFFGPGTRLTVL.

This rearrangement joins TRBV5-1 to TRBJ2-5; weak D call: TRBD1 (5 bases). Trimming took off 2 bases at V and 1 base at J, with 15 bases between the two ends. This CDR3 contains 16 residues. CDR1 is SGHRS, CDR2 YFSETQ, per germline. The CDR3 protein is CASSFTGLGRQETQYF. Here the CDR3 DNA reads TGCGCCAGCAGCTTTACAGGTCTAGGACGCCAAGAGACCCAGTACTTC.

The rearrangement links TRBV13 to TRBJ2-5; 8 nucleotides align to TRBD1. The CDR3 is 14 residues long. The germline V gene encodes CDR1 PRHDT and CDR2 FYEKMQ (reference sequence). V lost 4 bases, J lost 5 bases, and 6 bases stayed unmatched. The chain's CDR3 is CASSYQGAEETQYF. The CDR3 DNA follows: TGTGCCAGCAGCTATCAGGGGGCGGAGGAGACCCAGTACTTC.